A selection of T cell receptor beta chains follows, all from one sample in a study of human T cells and chemical hapten exposure. TCRdb itself ran the RACE reads through MiXCR, one entry per CDR3 protein. The sample comprises fewer than 350,000 distinct CDR3 sequences, roughly 7.7% of which are singletons, and less than 1.5% rests with the top ten. The specimen comprised whole blood, sampled in connection with sensitization to the hapten diphenylcyclopropenone (DPC). These receptors all come from a man aged 18 to 35 with alopecia areata. Some clones in this sample may be carry-over from other donors' samples. Both conserved end residues are trimmed from each CDR3. Fields, in order: CDR3 protein, J gene, V gene.

SGYRDSFTDTQY TRBJ2-3 TRBV29-1
ASSLGFRTDTQY TRBJ2-3 TRBV7-9
ASSSQGVDSPLH TRBJ1-6 TRBV7-9
ASSQEWSGANEQF TRBJ2-1 TRBV4-3
ASSLATGTGDTGELF TRBJ2-2 TRBV5-1
ASSQDNVEQY TRBJ2-7 TRBV3-1
ASSLAALGENQPQH TRBJ1-5 TRBV12-3/TRBV12-4
ATSDPAQEGFNEQF TRBJ2-1 TRBV24-1
ASSEAGIEI TRBJ1-3 TRBV5-5
ASSIYQSTGELF TRBJ2-2 TRBV2
ASSRGGEKLF TRBJ1-4 TRBV10-2
ASSQQATNEKLF TRBJ1-4 TRBV12-3/TRBV12-4
ASSLDRSDYGYT TRBJ1-2 TRBV7-2
ASSSPPGRRSYNEQF TRBJ2-1 TRBV11-2
AIAERSGGQPDTQY TRBJ2-3 TRBV10-3
SARKGIRWETQY TRBJ2-5 TRBV20-1
ASSPRRTSGGYRSYNEQF TRBJ2-1 TRBV12-3/TRBV12-4
ASSRSWAEAF TRBJ1-1 TRBV7-9
SVLLAQGAYNEQF TRBJ2-1 TRBV29-1
ASSLGVTTDTQY TRBJ2-3 TRBV12-3/TRBV12-4
ASSLETRGNEQF TRBJ2-1 TRBV12-3/TRBV12-4
ASWDTRLESLEATNEKLF TRBJ1-4 TRBV7-9
ASSQGPVVSGANVLT TRBJ2-6 TRBV3-1
SARGQFNQPQH TRBJ1-5 TRBV20-1
ASSPLGSTQY TRBJ2-3 TRBV7-2
SARPGGGVQPQH TRBJ1-5 TRBV20-1